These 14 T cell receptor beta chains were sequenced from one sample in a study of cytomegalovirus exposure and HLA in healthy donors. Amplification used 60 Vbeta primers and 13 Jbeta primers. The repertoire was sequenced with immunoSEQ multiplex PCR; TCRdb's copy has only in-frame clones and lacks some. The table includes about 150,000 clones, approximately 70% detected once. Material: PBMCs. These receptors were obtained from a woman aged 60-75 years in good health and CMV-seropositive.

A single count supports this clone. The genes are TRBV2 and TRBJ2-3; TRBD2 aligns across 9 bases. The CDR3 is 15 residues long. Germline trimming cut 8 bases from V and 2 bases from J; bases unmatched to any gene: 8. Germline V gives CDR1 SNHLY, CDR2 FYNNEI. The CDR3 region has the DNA TGTGCCAGCGGGGGGACTAGCAGCGACACAGATACGCAGTATTTT. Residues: CASGGTSSDTDTQYF.

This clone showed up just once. In DNA form, the CDR3 reads TGTGCCAGCAGTCCCATCCAGAACACTGAAGCTTTCTTT. This translates into CASSPIQNTEAFF. The chain links TRBV28 to TRBJ1-1; D not resolved. CDR1 and CDR2 (germline): MDHEN, SYDVKM. The CDR3 is 13 residues long. Deletions cut 5 bases from V and 1 base from J, with 8 bases between.

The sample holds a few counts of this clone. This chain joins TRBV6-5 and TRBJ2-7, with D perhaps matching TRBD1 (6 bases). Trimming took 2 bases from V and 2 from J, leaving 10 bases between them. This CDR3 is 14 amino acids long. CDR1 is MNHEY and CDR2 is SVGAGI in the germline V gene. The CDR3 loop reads CASSYGAGAYEQYF. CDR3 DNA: TGTGCCAGCAGTTACGGGGCAGGGGCCTACGAGCAGTACTTC.

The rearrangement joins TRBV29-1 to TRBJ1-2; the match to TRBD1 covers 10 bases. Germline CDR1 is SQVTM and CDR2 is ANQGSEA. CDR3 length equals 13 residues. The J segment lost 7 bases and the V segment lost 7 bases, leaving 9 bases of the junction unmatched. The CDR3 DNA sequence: TGCAGCGCATCACCGGGACAGGGGTTTGGCTACACCTTC. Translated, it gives CSASPGQGFGYTF.

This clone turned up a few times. The CDR3 here is CAWSEGETQYF. The CDR3 bases are TGTGCCTGGAGTGAGGGGGAGACCCAGTACTTC. The gene calls are TRBV30 and TRBJ2-5; TRBD1 is a possible D gene (5 bases). Between the trimmed V and J ends, which lost 1 base and 5 bases, there was a span of 5 bases. Germline CDR1 is GTSNPN and CDR2 is SVGIG (reference sequence). The CDR3 contains 11 residues.

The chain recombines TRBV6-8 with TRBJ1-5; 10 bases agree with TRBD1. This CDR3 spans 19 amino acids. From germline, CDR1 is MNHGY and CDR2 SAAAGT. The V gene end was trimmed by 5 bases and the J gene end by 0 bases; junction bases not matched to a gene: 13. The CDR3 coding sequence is TGTGCCAGCAGTGACGTCGAGACAGGGGGCGCCTGTAGCAATCAGCCCCAGCATTTT. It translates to CASSDVETGGACSNQPQHF.

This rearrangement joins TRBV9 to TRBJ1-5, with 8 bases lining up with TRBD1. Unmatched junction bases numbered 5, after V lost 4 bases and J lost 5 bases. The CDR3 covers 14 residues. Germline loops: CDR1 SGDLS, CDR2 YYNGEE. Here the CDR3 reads CASSPHRGDQPQHF. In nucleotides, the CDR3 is TGTGCCAGCAGCCCCCACAGGGGGGATCAGCCCCAGCATTTT.

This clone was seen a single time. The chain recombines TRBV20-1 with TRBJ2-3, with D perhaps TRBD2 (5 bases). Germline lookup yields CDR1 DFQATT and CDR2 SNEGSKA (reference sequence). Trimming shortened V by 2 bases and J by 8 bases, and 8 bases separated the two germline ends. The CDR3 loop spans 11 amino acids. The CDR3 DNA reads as TGCAGTGCTAGACCCGGAGGTACGCAGTATTTT. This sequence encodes CSARPGGTQYF.

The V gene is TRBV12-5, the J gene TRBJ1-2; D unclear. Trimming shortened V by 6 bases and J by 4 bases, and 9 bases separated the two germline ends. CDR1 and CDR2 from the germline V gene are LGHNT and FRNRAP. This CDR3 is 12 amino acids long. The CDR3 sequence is CASGLEVYGYTF. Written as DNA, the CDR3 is TGTGCTAGTGGCCTGGAGGTCTATGGCTACACCTTC.

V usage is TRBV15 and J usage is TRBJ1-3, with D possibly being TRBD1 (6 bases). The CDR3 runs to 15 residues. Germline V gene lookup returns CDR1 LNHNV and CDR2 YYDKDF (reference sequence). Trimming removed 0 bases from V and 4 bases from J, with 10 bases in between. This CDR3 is CATSRDRGGGNTIYF. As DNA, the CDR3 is TGTGCCACCAGCAGAGATCGGGGGGGCGGAAACACCATATATTTT.

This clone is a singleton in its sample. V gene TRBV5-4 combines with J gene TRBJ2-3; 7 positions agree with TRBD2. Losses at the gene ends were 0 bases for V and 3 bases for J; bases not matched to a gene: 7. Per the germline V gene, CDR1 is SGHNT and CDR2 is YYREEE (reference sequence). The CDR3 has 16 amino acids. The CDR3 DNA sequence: TGTGCCAGCAGCTTGGCCCGGGGAGGGCGGACAGATACGCAGTATTTT. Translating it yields CASSLARGGRTDTQYF.

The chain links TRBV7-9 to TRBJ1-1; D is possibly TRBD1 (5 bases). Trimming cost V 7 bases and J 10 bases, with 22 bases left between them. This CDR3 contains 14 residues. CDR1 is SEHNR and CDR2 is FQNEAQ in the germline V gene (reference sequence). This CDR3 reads CASTLPVDTGPAFF. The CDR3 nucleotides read TGTGCCAGCACCCTCCCGGTGGACACCGGCCCAGCTTTCTTT.

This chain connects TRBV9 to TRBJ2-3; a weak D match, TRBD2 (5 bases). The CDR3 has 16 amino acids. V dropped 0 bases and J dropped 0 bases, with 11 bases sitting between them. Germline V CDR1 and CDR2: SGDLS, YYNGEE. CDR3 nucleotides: TGTGCCAGCAGCGTAGACGGACGGAGGAGCACAGATACGCAGTATTTT. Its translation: CASSVDGRRSTDTQYF.

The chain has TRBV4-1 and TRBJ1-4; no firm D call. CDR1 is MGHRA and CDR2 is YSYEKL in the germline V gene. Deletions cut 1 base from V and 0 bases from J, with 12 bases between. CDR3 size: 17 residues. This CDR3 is CASSQGAFGTTNEKLFF. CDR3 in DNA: TGCGCCAGCAGCCAAGGGGCGTTCGGGACAACTAATGAAAAACTGTTTTTT.